The source of this T cell receptor (beta chain) is a study of cytomegalovirus exposure and HLA in healthy donors. The PCR was carried out with 60 Vbeta primers and 13 Jbeta primers. Some clones are missing from TCRdb's copy, which holds only in-frame ones; the method was immunoSEQ multiplex PCR. The sample includes roughly 120,000 clones, approximately 80% of them seen just once. Every donor was a healthy person donating bone marrow. Remarks on this clone: The sample has other DNA sequences that encode this CDR3 too.

This clonotype was sampled from a male donor in good health and CMV-seronegative. Material for sequencing was PBMCs.

Written as DNA, the CDR3 is TGTGCCAGCAGTGACCGACCTCTTACGGGCTATGGCTACACCTTC. Its protein is CASSDRPLTGYGYTF. The V gene is TRBV6-1, the J gene TRBJ1-2; no clear D. Germline loops: CDR1 MNHNS, CDR2 SASEGT. The CDR3 is 15 amino acids. Trimming pared 3 bases from V and 4 bases from J, leaving 15 bases between.